This T cell receptor (beta chain) was sequenced during a study of blood T cell repertoires in COVID-19. This clone appeared a single time. Sequenced by immunoSEQ multiplex PCR; TCRdb stores in-frame clones only, minus some. The data show some 150,000 clones, roughly 80% seen once. CDR3 length equals 14 residues. After removal of 7 bases from V and 6 bases from J, the junction contained 11 bases not matched to a gene. Germline CDR1 is SGHRS and CDR2 is YFSETQ. This chain connects TRBV5-1 to TRBJ1-2, with 8 positions matching TRBD1. The receptor's source is a man over 45 who had recovered from COVID-19. Sequenced sample: PBMCs or T cells enriched from blood (not recorded which). CDR3 in DNA: TGCGCCAGCGGGGAGGAGACAGGGGCCAATGGCTACACCTTC. Its protein is CASGEETGANGYTF.